Below are 8 T cell receptor beta chains sequenced from a single sample in a study of beta chain features in type 1 diabetes. The sequenced template was cDNA made from the entire isolated RNA. Sequenced by immunoSEQ multiplex PCR; TCRdb stores in-frame clones only, minus some. The table lists about 930,000 clones, roughly 15% of them singletons. Sequenced input: naive CD4+ T cells from blood. These receptors were taken from a young woman in good health.

The chain links TRBV28 to TRBJ1-2; 9 bases are a match to TRBD1. The CDR3 contains 13 residues. Germline loops: CDR1 MDHEN, CDR2 SYDVKM. Trimming removed 10 bases from V and 8 bases from J; junction bases left unmatched: 11. As DNA, the CDR3 is TGTGCCACGGGACAGGGACAGGGCTACGGCTACACCTTC. The encoded protein is CATGQGQGYGYTF.

This clone was detected only a few times. CDR3 amino acids: CASSLRGGANTGELFF. In nucleotides, the CDR3 is TGTGCCAGCAGCCTCCGGGGGGGGGCGAACACCGGGGAGCTGTTTTTT. This chain joins TRBV6-4 and TRBJ2-2; the match to TRBD2 covers 8 bases. J lost 0 bases, V lost 6 bases, and 6 bases had no gene match. The V gene's germline CDR1 is MRHNA and CDR2 SNTAGT. There are 16 residues in the CDR3.

This clone was seen a few times. V gene TRBV5-4 combines with J gene TRBJ2-3; D not resolved. The V end was cut by 0 bases, the J end by 2 bases, with 4 bases between. This CDR3 is built from 13 residues. Germline CDR1 reads SGHNT; CDR2 reads YYREEE (reference sequence). The CDR3 nucleotides are TGTGCCAGCAGCTTGGAGGCCACAGATACGCAGTATTTT. This codes for CASSLEATDTQYF. Using reference TRBV5-4 and TRBJ2-3 for the parts outside the CDR3, the full variable domain is ETGVTQSPTHLIKTRGQQVTLRCSSQSGHNTVSWYQQALGQGPQFIFQYYREEENGRGNFPPRFSGLQFPNYSSELNVNALELDDSALYLCASSLEATDTQYFGPGTRLTVL.

The chain recombines TRBV21-1 with TRBJ2-1. TRBV21-1 represents a pseudogene. The CDR3 spans 15 residues. The CDR3 nucleotides read TGTGCCAGCAGCAAAGAAGGTAGGACCTACAATGAGCAGTTCTTC. Protein sequence: CASSKEGRTYNEQFF.

V and J are TRBV7-9 and TRBJ2-5; TRBD2 matches at 7 bases. The CDR3 has 14 amino acids. From germline, CDR1 is SEHNR and CDR2 FQNEAQ (reference sequence). J gave up 5 bases and V 1 base, and 4 bases lay outside the gene matches. CDR3 DNA: TGTGCCAGCAGCTTAGGGCTAGCGGCGGAGACCCAGTACTTC. Translation gives CASSLGLAAETQYF.

There are a few counts of this clone. This chain uses TRBV15 with TRBJ2-5; D not resolved. Trimming pared 0 bases from V and 1 base from J, leaving 9 bases between. CDR1 and CDR2 (germline): LNHNV, YYDKDF (reference sequence). The CDR3 loop spans 15 amino acids. CDR3 nucleotide sequence: TGTGCCACCAGCAGAGATACGTGGATCCAAGAGACCCAGTACTTC. Translation gives CATSRDTWIQETQYF.

V is TRBV25-1 and J is TRBJ1-4; D unresolved. V lost 7 bases to trimming and J lost 2 bases, with 14 bases between them. Germline lookup yields CDR1 MGHDK and CDR2 SYGVNS. CDR3 length: 15 residues. The CDR3 coding sequence is TGTGCCAGCACCAGAACCGGAGCGACTAATGAAAAACTGTTTTTT. The encoded protein is CASTRTGATNEKLFF.

This clone was counted ten times or more. V is TRBV19 and J is TRBJ2-1; possibly TRBD2 for D (6 bases). The CDR3 sequence is 13 residues long. Germline loops: CDR1 LNHDA, CDR2 SQIVND (reference sequence). V lost 3 bases and J lost 6, with 9 bases in between. This chain's CDR3 is CASSIAGSNEQFF. The CDR3, as DNA: TGTGCCAGTAGTATTGCCGGGAGCAATGAGCAGTTCTTC. Based on the CDR3 plus reference TRBV19 and TRBJ2-1, the full variable domain is DGGITQSPKYLFRKEGQNVTLSCEQNLNHDAMYWYRQDPGQGLRLIYYSQIVNDFQKGDIAEGYSVSREKKESFPLTVTSAQKNPTAFYLCASSIAGSNEQFFGPGTRLTVL.